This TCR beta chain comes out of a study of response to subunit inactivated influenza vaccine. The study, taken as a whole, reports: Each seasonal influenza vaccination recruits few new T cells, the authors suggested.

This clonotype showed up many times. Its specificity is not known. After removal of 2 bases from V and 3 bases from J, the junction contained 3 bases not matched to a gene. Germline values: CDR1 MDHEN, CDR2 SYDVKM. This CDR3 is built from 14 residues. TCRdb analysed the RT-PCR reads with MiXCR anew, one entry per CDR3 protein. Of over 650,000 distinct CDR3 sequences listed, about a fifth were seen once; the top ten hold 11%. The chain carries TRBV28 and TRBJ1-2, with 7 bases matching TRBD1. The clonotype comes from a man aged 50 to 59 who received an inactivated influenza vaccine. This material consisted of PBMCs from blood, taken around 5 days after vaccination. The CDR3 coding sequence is TGTGCCAGCAGTTTAGGCAGGGGGGACTATGGCTACACCTTC. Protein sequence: CASSLGRGDYGYTF.